These 4 T cell receptor beta chains were all obtained from the same sample, sequenced in a study of T cell repertoires in cytomegalovirus infection. From the reads, TCRdb called clonotypes with MiXCR, one entry per CDR3 protein. The table has 210,000 or so distinct CDR3 sequences, about 7% seen once. Sequencing was carried out using PBMCs. The receptors shown here come from a human donor in good health (CMV status not recorded). Some clones in this sample may be carry-over from other donors' samples.

This clonotype came up many times. This chain connects TRBV5-1 to TRBJ2-7; 8 bases align to TRBD2. CDR1 and CDR2 from the germline V gene are SGHRS and YFSETQ. The CDR3 is made up of 15 amino acids. V lost 0 bases and J lost 5; bases outside the gene matches: 7. CDR3 coding DNA: TGCGCCAGCAGCTTGGCCGTGAGCGGGGGTAACGAGCAGTACTTC. Amino acids: CASSLAVSGGNEQYF. Variable domain in full (rest from reference TRBV5-1 and TRBJ2-7): KAGVTQTPRYLIKTRGQQVTLSCSPISGHRSVSWYQQTPGQGLQFLFEYFSETQRNKGNFPGRFSGRQFSNSRSEMNVSTLELGDSALYLCASSLAVSGGNEQYFGPGTRLTVT.

In its sample, this clonotype was seen a few times. The chain recombines TRBV29-1 with TRBJ2-5; 7 nucleotides match TRBD1. This CDR3 has 15 amino acids. CDR1 is SQVTM, CDR2 ANQGSEA, per germline. The trim removed 1 base at V and 5 bases at J, leaving 10 bases unmatched. This CDR3 reads CSVEGSDRDLETQYF. The DNA for the CDR3 is TGCAGCGTTGAAGGTAGTGACAGGGATTTGGAGACCCAGTACTTC.

This clonotype was seen many times. The genes are TRBV6-2 or TRBV6-3 and TRBJ2-7, with D uncertain. Germline CDR1 reads MNHEY; CDR2 reads SVGEGT. With 6 bases removed from V and 0 bases from J, the gap between germline ends came to 9 bases. This CDR3 contains 13 residues. This CDR3 reads CASSHPASYEQYF. The CDR3 DNA sequence: TGTGCCAGCAGCCACCCGGCCTCCTACGAGCAGTACTTC.

There are many counts of this clonotype. The rearrangement joins TRBV29-1 to TRBJ2-7; D perhaps matches TRBD1 (6 bases). Trimming took off 3 bases at V and 6 bases at J, with 12 bases between the two ends. CDR1 is SQVTM, CDR2 ANQGSEA, per germline. The CDR3 is 12 amino acids. CDR3 sequence reads: CSVEAGVREQYF. CDR3 nucleotides: TGCAGCGTTGAGGCAGGGGTTCGCGAGCAGTACTTC.